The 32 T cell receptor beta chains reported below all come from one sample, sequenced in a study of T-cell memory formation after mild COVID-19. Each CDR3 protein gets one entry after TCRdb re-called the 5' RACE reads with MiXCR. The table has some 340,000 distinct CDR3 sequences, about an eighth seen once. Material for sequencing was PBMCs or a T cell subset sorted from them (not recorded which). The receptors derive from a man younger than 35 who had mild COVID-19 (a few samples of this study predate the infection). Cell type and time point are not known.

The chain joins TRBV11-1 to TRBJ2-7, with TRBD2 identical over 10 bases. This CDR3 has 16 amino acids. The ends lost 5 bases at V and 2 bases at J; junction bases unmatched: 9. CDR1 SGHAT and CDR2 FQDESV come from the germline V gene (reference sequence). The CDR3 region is CASSLLTSGATYEQYF. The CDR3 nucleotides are TGTGCCAGCAGCCTACTAACTAGCGGGGCCACCTACGAGCAGTACTTC.

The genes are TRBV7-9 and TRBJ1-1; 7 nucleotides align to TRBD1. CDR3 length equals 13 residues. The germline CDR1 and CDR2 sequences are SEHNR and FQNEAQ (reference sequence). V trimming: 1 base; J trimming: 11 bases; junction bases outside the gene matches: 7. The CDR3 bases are TGTGCCAGCAGCTTAGTGGAGGGGGCGCGGGCTTTCTTT. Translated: CASSLVEGARAFF.

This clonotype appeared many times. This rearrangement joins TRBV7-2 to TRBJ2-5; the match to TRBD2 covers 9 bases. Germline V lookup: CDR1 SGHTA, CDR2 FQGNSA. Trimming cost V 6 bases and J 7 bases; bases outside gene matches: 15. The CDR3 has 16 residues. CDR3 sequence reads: CASRRSGRGGYGTQYF. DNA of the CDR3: TGTGCCAGCAGGAGAAGCGGGCGGGGGGGCTACGGGACCCAGTACTTC.

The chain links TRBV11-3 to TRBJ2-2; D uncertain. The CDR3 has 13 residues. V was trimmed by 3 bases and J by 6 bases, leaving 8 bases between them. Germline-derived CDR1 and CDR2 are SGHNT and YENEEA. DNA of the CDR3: TGTGCCAGCAGCTTCCAAAGCGCCGGGGAGCTGTTTTTT. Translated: CASSFQSAGELFF.

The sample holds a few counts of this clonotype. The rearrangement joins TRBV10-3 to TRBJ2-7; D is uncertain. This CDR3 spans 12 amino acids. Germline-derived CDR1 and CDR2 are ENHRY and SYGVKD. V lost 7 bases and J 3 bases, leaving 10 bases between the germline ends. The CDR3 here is CAINSAGYEQYF. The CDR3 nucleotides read TGTGCCATCAACAGCGCCGGCTACGAGCAGTACTTC.

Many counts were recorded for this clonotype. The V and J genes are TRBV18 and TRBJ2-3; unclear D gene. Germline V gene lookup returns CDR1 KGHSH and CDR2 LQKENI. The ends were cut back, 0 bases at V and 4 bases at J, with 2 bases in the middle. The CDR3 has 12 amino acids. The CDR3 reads CASSPPSDTQYF. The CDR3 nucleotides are TGTGCCAGCTCACCACCGTCAGATACGCAGTATTTT.

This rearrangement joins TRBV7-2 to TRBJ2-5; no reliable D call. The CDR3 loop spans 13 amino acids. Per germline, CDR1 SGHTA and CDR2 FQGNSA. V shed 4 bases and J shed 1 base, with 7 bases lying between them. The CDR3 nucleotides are TGTGCCAGCAGCTCGCCCGTCCAAGAGACCCAGTACTTC. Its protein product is CASSSPVQETQYF.

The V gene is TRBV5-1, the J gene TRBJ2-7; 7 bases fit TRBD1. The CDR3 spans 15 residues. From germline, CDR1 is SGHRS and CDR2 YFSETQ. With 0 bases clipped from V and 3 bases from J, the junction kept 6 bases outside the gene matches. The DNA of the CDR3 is TGCGCCAGCAGCTTGGCGCCGGGACAGAGCTACGAGCAGTACGTC. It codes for CASSLAPGQSYEQYV.

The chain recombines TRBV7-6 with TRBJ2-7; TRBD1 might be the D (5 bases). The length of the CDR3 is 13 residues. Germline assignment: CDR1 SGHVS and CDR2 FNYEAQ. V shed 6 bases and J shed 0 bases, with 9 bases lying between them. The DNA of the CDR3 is TGTGCCAGCAGTAAAGACAGCTCCTACGAGCAGTACTTC. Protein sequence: CASSKDSSYEQYF.

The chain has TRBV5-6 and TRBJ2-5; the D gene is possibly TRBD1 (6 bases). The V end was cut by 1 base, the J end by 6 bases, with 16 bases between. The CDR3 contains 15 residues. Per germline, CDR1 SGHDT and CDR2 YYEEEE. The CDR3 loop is CASSLLGAATKTQYF. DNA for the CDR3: TGTGCCAGCAGCTTGTTGGGGGCCGCGACTAAGACCCAGTACTTC.

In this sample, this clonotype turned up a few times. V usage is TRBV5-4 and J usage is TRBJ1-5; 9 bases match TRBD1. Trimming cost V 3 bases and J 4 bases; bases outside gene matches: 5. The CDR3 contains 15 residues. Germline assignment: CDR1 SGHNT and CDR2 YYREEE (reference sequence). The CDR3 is CASSSGTGPNQPQHF. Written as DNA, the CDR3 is TGTGCCAGCAGCTCCGGGACAGGGCCTAATCAGCCCCAGCATTTT.

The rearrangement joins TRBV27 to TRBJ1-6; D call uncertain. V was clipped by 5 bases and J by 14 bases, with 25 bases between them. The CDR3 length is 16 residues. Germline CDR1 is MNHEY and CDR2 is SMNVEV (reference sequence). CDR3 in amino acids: CASSKIGPSARVTLHF. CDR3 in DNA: TGTGCCAGCAGTAAGATCGGACCATCGGCCCGAGTCACCCTCCACTTT.

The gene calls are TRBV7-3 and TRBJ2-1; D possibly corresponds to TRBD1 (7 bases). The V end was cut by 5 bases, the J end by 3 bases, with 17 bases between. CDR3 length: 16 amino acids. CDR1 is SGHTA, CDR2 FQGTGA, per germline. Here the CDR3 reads CASSEGGQSFYNEQFF. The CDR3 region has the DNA TGTGCCAGCAGCGAGGGGGGACAGAGCTTCTACAATGAGCAGTTCTTC.

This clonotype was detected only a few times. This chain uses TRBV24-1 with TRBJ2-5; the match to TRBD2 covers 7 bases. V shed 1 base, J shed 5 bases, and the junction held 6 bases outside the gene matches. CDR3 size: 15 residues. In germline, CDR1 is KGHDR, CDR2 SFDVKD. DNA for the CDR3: TGTGCCACCAGTGATTTCCTGGCGGGGGTGGAGACCCAGTACTTC. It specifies CATSDFLAGVETQYF.

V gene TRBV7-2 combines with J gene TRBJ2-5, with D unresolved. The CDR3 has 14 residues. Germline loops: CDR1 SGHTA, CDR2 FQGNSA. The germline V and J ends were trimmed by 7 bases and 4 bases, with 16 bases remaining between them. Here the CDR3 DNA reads TGTGCCAGCACCCCCAGCCCTGCCGCAGAGACCCAGTACTTC. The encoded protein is CASTPSPAAETQYF.

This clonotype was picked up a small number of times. CDR3 DNA: TGTGCCAGCAGCTTGGAGGGAGGGAGGCAGTACGTC. Translation: CASSLEGGRQYV. The chain uses TRBV5-6 and TRBJ2-7, with TRBD2 matching over 7 bases. Germline V CDR1 and CDR2: SGHDT, YYEEEE. V trimming: 0 bases; J trimming: 9 bases; junction bases outside the gene matches: 3. This CDR3 is built from 12 residues.

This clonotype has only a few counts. The CDR3 here is CAWSGLYGNTIYF. CDR3 DNA sequence: TGTGCCTGGAGTGGACTGTATGGAAACACCATATATTTT. The chain uses TRBV30 and TRBJ1-3; D gene uncertain. In germline, CDR1 is GTSNPN, CDR2 SVGIG (reference sequence). The CDR3 has 13 residues. The germline V and J ends were trimmed by 1 base and 3 bases, with 7 bases remaining between them.

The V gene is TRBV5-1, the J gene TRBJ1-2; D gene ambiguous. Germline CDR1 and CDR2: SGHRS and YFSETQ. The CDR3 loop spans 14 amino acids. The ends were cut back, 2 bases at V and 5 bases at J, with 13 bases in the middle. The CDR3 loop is CASSLGFGVYGYTF. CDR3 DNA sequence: TGCGCCAGCAGCTTAGGATTCGGGGTTTATGGCTACACCTTC.

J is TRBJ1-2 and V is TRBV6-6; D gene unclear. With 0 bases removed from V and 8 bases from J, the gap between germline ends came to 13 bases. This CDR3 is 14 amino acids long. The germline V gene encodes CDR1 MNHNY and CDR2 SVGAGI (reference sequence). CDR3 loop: CASSYSTSHGGYTF. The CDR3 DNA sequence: TGTGCCAGCAGTTACTCGACCAGCCACGGGGGCTACACCTTC.

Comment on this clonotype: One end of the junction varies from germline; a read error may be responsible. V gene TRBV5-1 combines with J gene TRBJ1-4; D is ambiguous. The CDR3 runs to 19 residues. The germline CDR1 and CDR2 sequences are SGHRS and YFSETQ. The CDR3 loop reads CASSLADTSAPATSEKLFF. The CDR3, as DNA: TGCGCCAGCAGCTTGGCCGATACAAGTGCGCCGGCAACTAGTGAAAAACTGTTTTTT.

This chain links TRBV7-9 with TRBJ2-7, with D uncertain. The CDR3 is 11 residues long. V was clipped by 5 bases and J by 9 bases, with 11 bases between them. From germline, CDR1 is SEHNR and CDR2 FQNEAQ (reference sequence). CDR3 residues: CASSMDVGQYF. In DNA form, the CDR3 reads TGTGCCAGCAGCATGGACGTCGGGCAGTACTTC.

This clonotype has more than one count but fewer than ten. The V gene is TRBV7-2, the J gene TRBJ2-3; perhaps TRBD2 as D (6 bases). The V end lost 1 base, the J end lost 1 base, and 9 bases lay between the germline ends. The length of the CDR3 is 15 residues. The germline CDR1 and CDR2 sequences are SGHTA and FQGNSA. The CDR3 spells CASSLGLARTDTQYF. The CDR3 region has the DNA TGTGCCAGCAGCTTAGGCCTAGCGCGCACAGATACGCAGTATTTT.

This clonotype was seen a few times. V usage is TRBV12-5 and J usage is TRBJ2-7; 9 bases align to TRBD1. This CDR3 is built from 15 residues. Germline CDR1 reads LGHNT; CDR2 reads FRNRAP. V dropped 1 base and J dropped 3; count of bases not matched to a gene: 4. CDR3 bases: TGTGCTAGTGGTTTGGCCACAGGGGGCGGCTACGAGCAGTACTTC. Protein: CASGLATGGGYEQYF.

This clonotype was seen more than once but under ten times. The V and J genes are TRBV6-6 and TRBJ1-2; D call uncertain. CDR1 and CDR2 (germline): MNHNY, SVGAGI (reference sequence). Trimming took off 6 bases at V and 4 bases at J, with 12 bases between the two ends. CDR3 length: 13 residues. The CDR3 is CASSPPGSYGYTF. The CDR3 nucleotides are TGTGCCAGCAGCCCCCCCGGCAGCTATGGCTACACCTTC.

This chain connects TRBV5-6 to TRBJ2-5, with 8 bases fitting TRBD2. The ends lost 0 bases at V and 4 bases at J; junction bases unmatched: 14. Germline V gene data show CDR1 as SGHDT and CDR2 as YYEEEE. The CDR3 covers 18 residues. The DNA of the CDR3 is TGTGCCAGCAGCTTGGATGGGACTAGAAGAGGGCCCCGAGAGACCCAGTACTTC. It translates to CASSLDGTRRGPRETQYF.

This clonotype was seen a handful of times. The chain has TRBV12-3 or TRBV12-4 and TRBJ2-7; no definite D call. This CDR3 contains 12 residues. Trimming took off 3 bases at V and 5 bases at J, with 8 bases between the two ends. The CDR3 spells CASSLLLNEQYF. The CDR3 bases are TGTGCCAGCAGTTTGCTCCTTAACGAGCAGTACTTC.

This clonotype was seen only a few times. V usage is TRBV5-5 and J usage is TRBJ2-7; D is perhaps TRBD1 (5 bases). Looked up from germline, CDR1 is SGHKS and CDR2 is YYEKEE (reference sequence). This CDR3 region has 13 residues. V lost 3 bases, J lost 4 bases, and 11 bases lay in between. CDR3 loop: CASSSQGTYEQYV. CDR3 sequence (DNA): TGTGCCAGCAGCTCTCAGGGCACTTACGAGCAGTACGTC.

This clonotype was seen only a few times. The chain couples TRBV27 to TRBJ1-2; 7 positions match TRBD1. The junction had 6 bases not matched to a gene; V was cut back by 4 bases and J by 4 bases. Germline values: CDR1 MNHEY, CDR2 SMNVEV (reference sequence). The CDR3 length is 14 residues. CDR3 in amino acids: CASSSSDRVYGYTF. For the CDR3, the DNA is TGTGCCAGCAGTTCCTCAGACAGGGTCTATGGCTACACCTTC.

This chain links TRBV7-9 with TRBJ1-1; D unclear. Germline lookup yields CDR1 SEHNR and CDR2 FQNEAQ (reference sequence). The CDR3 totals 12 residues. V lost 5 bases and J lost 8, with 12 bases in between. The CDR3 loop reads CASSQRRTEAFF. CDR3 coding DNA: TGTGCCAGCAGCCAGAGAAGAACAGAAGCTTTCTTT.

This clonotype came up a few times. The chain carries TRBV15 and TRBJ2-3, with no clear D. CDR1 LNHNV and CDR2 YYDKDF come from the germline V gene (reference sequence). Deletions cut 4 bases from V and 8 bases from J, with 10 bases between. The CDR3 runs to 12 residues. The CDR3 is CATSKGPTTQYF. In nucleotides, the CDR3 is TGTGCCACCAGCAAAGGACCTACTACGCAGTATTTT.

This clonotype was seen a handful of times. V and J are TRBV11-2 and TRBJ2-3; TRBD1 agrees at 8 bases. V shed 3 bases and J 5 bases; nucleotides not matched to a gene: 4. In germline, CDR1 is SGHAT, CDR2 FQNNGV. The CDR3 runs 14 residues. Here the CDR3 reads CASSLDRVIDTQYF. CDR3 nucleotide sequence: TGTGCCAGCAGCTTGGACAGGGTCATAGATACGCAGTATTTT.

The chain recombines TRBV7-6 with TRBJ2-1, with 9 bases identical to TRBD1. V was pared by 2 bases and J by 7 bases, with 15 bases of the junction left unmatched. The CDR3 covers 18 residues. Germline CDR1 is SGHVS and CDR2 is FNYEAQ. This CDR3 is CASSLRVFGTGMANEQFF. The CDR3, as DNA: TGTGCCAGCAGCTTAAGGGTCTTCGGGACAGGGATGGCGAATGAGCAGTTCTTC.